The clone carrying this TCR beta chain was seen a single time. Repertoires were generated with immunoSEQ multiplex PCR, while TCRdb's copy carries only in-frame clones and drops some. The sample holds some 150,000 clones, approximately 89% seen once. The sample originates from a study of T cell responses to AZD1222 COVID-19 vaccine. Trimming cost V 6 bases and J 0 bases, with 8 bases left between them. The CDR3 covers 13 residues. Germline CDR1 is MNHEY and CDR2 is SVGAGI. This sequence was found in an adult in good health. V is TRBV6-5 and J is TRBJ1-1; D ambiguous. This specimen was peripheral blood, taken on day 0 of AZD1222 vaccination. The CDR3 DNA sequence: TGTGCCAGCAGGTTACAGATGAACACTGAAGCTTTCTTT. The encoded protein is CASRLQMNTEAFF.